The 22 T cell receptor beta chains listed next were all sequenced from one sample in a study of T cell repertoires in cytomegalovirus infection. TCRdb fed the reads into MiXCR, producing one record per CDR3 protein. Of around 450,000 distinct CDR3 sequences in the sample, 30% to 40% are singletons; the top ten hold around 15%. Sequencing used PBMCs. The receptor set was obtained from a human donor in good health (CMV status not recorded). Some clones in this sample may be carry-over from other donors' samples.

Comment on this clonotype: This likely comes from a read error, as the CDR3 has no conserved phenylalanine or tryptophan at its end. V is TRBV5-3 and J is TRBJ2-6, with unresolved D. TRBV5-3 is designated an ORF whose function remains uncertain. There are 16 residues in the CDR3. V was pared by 8 bases and J by 4 bases, with 19 bases between. DNA of the CDR3: TGTGCCAGCAGCCAAGGTGGGGTGGCCGGGGCCAACGTCCTGACTTTA. This codes for CASSQGGVAGANVLTL.

This clonotype was detected ten times or more. DNA of the CDR3: TGTGCCAGCAGCCATGAGATGGGGGGGGGCCGAGATACGCAGTATTTT. Translated: CASSHEMGGGRDTQYF. The rearrangement links TRBV7-2 to TRBJ2-3; TRBD2 might be the D (7 bases). The germline V and J ends were trimmed by 5 bases and 5 bases, with 20 bases remaining between them. Germline-derived CDR1 and CDR2 are SGHTA and FQGNSA. The CDR3 contains 16 residues.

Details on this clonotype: At one end the junction does not follow the germline gene, possibly because of a read error. The chain links TRBV9 to TRBJ1-5; D unresolved. CDR1 SGDLS and CDR2 YYNGEE come from the germline V gene. The length of the CDR3 is 13 residues. The CDR3 DNA follows: TGTTCCAGCAGCGTAGGTAGCAATCAGCCCCAGCATTTT. Protein sequence: CSSSVGSNQPQHF.

This clonotype has more than one count but fewer than ten. The chain links TRBV2 to TRBJ2-2; 11 bases match TRBD2. After removal of 6 bases from V and 4 bases from J, the junction contained 4 bases not matched to a gene. The CDR3 totals 15 residues. CDR1 and CDR2 from the germline V gene are SNHLY and FYNNEI. This chain's CDR3 is CASRLTSGATGELFF. CDR3 in DNA: TGTGCCAGCAGACTGACTAGCGGGGCCACCGGGGAGCTGTTTTTT.

A few counts support this clonotype. V gene TRBV19 combines with J gene TRBJ2-7, with TRBD2 as a possible D gene (6 bases). Looked up from germline, CDR1 is LNHDA and CDR2 is SQIVND (reference sequence). V lost 3 bases to trimming and J lost 5 bases, with 14 bases between them. The CDR3 consists of 14 residues. The CDR3 sequence: CASSMERGGDEQYF. The CDR3 bases are TGTGCCAGTAGTATGGAAAGGGGAGGTGACGAGCAGTACTTC.

With respect to this clonotype: Possible read error: a much larger clone is one base away. V gene TRBV10-3 combines with J gene TRBJ1-1; D is uncertain. The CDR3 length is 12 residues. V was trimmed by 3 bases and J by 2 bases, leaving 4 bases between them. Germline V gene data show CDR1 as ENHRY and CDR2 as SYGVKD. In DNA form, the CDR3 reads TGTGCCATCAGTGAAATAAACACTGAAGCTTTCTTT. Its translation is CAISEINTEAFF.

Turning to this clonotype: A much bigger clone sits one base away, suggesting this may be a read error. The chain links TRBV7-2 to TRBJ2-2; D might be TRBD2 (6 bases). This CDR3 has 13 residues. Germline CDR1 and CDR2: SGHTA and FQGNSA. CDR3 protein: CASSPNRGGEMFF. The CDR3 DNA follows: TGTGCCAGCAGCCCGAACAGAGGCGGGGAGATGTTTTTT.

This clonotype was seen many times. The chain couples TRBV7-2 to TRBJ2-3; 12 positions agree with TRBD2. Germline V gives CDR1 SGHTA, CDR2 FQGNSA. The CDR3 covers 16 residues. V lost 5 bases, J lost 7 bases, and 10 bases stayed unmatched. CDR3 in amino acids: CASSDRLAGVENTQYF. The CDR3, as DNA: TGTGCCAGCAGCGACCGACTAGCGGGGGTTGAGAATACGCAGTATTTT.

The J gene is TRBJ2-3, the V gene TRBV6-1, with 16 bases matching TRBD2. V lost 5 bases, J lost 7 bases, and 12 bases stayed unmatched. The V gene's germline CDR1 is MNHNS and CDR2 SASEGT. The CDR3 has 18 amino acids. CDR3: CASSQGLAGGIGINTQYF. The DNA of the CDR3 is TGTGCCAGCAGTCAGGGACTAGCGGGGGGGATCGGTATAAATACGCAGTATTTT.

This chain joins TRBV29-1 and TRBJ2-3; 11 bases are a match to TRBD2. The CDR3 extends over 16 amino acids. The V gene end was trimmed by 3 bases and the J gene end by 5 bases; junction bases not matched to a gene: 10. Germline V gives CDR1 SQVTM, CDR2 ANQGSEA. The CDR3: CSVEKVAGGRGDTQYF. The DNA for the CDR3 is TGCAGCGTTGAGAAGGTAGCGGGGGGGAGAGGAGATACGCAGTATTTT.

This clonotype was found a few times. The chain combines TRBV5-1 with TRBJ2-3; 7 positions agree with TRBD1. V was pared by 1 base and J by 4 bases, with 9 bases of the junction left unmatched. In germline, CDR1 is SGHRS, CDR2 YFSETQ. CDR3 length: 16 amino acids. This CDR3 reads CASSLYPGGGADTQYF. Here the CDR3 DNA reads TGCGCCAGCAGCTTGTATCCAGGGGGTGGTGCAGATACGCAGTATTTT.

The rearrangement joins TRBV12-3 or TRBV12-4 to TRBJ1-1; D unresolved. There are 13 residues in the CDR3. The V and J ends lost 5 bases and 4 bases respectively, with 11 bases between them. In DNA, the CDR3 is TGTGCCAGCAGTCGCGACGGCCCCACTGAAGCTTTCTTT. Protein product: CASSRDGPTEAFF.

The CDR3 here is CASSEGSWGYGYTF. CDR3 sequence (DNA): TGTGCCAGCAGTGAGGGATCCTGGGGCTATGGCTACACCTTC. The rearrangement joins TRBV2 to TRBJ1-2, with unresolved D. The CDR3 is 14 residues long. Trimming stripped 3 bases from V and 4 bases from J, with 12 bases between. Germline CDR1 reads SNHLY; CDR2 reads FYNNEI.

Turning to this clonotype: At one of its ends the junction is not consistent with the germline gene, which may arise from a read error. This chain links TRBV6-6 with TRBJ2-7; 7 nucleotides line up with TRBD2. CDR1 is MNHNY and CDR2 is SVGAGI in the germline V gene (reference sequence). CDR3 length equals 15 residues. DNA for the CDR3: TGTGCCAGCAGTGTCGGGGGGAGAAAGTCCGACGATCCTACCTTC. It encodes CASSVGGRKSDDPTF.

This clonotype was seen ten or more times. The chain combines TRBV6-1 with TRBJ2-2; 8 positions match TRBD1. V gave up 7 bases and J gave up 4 bases; unmatched junction bases: 5. The germline V gene encodes CDR1 MNHNS and CDR2 SASEGT. CDR3 size: 14 residues. CDR3 residues: CASKDREVTGELFF. CDR3 nucleotides: TGTGCCAGCAAGGACAGGGAGGTCACCGGGGAGCTGTTTTTT.

This clonotype occurred many times. The chain is built from TRBV19 and TRBJ1-1; a weak D match, TRBD1 (5 bases). Germline loops: CDR1 LNHDA, CDR2 SQIVND (reference sequence). The CDR3 is 12 amino acids. Trimming stripped 11 bases from V and 5 bases from J, with 15 bases between. The DNA of the CDR3 is TGTGCCTCTTTAGGGGCGAGGACTGAAGCTTTCTTT. Its translation is CASLGARTEAFF.

This chain uses TRBV7-6 with TRBJ2-5; TRBD1 matches at 8 bases. The CDR3 has 15 amino acids. Germline CDR1 reads SGHVS; CDR2 reads FNYEAQ. The V segment lost 0 bases and the J segment 5 bases; nucleotides outside the gene matches: 5. The CDR3 coding sequence is TGTGCCAGCAGCTTAGCAGGCAGGGGGCTCGAGACCCAGTACTTC. Translating gives CASSLAGRGLETQYF. Complete variable domain (other parts from reference TRBV7-6 and TRBJ2-5): GAGVSQSPRYKVTKRGQDVALRCDPISGHVSLYWYRQALGQGPEFLTYFNYEAQQDKSGLPNDRFSAERPEGSISTLTIQRTEQRDSAMYRCASSLAGRGLETQYFGPGTRLLVL.

A single count supports this clonotype. The V call is TRBV7-9, the J call TRBJ2-5; D gene unclear. Germline CDR1 is SEHNR and CDR2 is FQNEAQ (reference sequence). The CDR3 loop spans 15 amino acids. The V and J ends lost 1 base and 2 bases respectively, with 11 bases between them. The CDR3 spells CASSLGSVDQETQYF. In nucleotides, the CDR3 is TGTGCCAGCAGCTTAGGGTCGGTTGATCAAGAGACCCAGTACTTC.

The chain is built from TRBV11-2 and TRBJ2-7; TRBD1 agrees at 9 bases. This CDR3 spans 19 amino acids. Germline V gives CDR1 SGHAT, CDR2 FQNNGV. Trimming removed 5 bases from V and 2 bases from J; junction bases left unmatched: 19. Written as DNA, the CDR3 is TGTGCCAGCAGCCGCCACGCACCCTTACCGGGACAGGGTACCTACGAGCAGTACTTC. Protein product: CASSRHAPLPGQGTYEQYF.

The chain recombines TRBV10-2 with TRBJ1-1; D is unclear. Deletions cut 2 bases from V and 4 bases from J, with 8 bases between. The CDR3 has 13 amino acids. Germline V gene lookup returns CDR1 WSHSY and CDR2 SAAADI. The CDR3 DNA follows: TGCGCCAGCAGTGAGCCGGGGATCACTGAAGCTTTCTTT. This translates into CASSEPGITEAFF.

The sample holds a few counts of this clonotype. This rearrangement joins TRBV19 to TRBJ1-5; D is unclear. Germline CDR1 is LNHDA and CDR2 is SQIVND (reference sequence). The CDR3 covers 14 residues. Deletions cut 11 bases from V and 0 bases from J, with 14 bases between. CDR3 nucleotide sequence: TGTGCCGTACAGAACCAATATAGCAATCAGCCCCAGCATTTT. Translated: CAVQNQYSNQPQHF.

This chain joins TRBV4-1 and TRBJ1-6; D unclear. Germline loops: CDR1 MGHRA, CDR2 YSYEKL. V shed 4 bases and J shed 3 bases, with 13 bases lying between them. The length of the CDR3 is 16 residues. CDR3 residues: CASSRYDGDYNSPLHF. The DNA for the CDR3 is TGCGCCAGCAGCCGGTACGACGGCGACTATAATTCACCCCTCCACTTT.